These 18 T cell receptor beta chains were all obtained from the same sample, sequenced in a study of shared clonotypes between healthy human individuals. The repertoire was sequenced with immunoSEQ multiplex PCR; TCRdb's copy has only in-frame clones and lacks some. Among around 2.5 million clones listed, approximately 93% were seen once. The specimen sequenced was naive CD4+ T cells from PBMCs. Noted subset: CD45RA+ positively selected. Receptors originate from a man younger than 35 in good health. Some clones in this sample may be carry-over from other donors' samples.

This chain joins TRBV27 and TRBJ2-5; D unresolved. CDR1 and CDR2 from the germline V gene are MNHEY and SMNVEV (reference sequence). This CDR3 region has 15 residues. Trimming pared 1 base from V and 4 bases from J, leaving 13 bases between. This CDR3 is CASSLFIESIETQYF. DNA for the CDR3: TGTGCCAGCAGTTTATTTATCGAAAGCATAGAGACCCAGTACTTC.

This clone appeared once. The gene calls are TRBV29-1 and TRBJ2-7; D tentatively reads TRBD1 or TRBD2 (5 bases each). The V gene lost 4 bases and the J gene lost 3 bases, with 13 bases spanning the gap. Germline V gene lookup returns CDR1 SQVTM and CDR2 ANQGSEA. The CDR3 totals 13 residues. CDR3 loop: CSVVSGTFYEQYF. In DNA form, the CDR3 reads TGCAGCGTTGTTTCAGGGACCTTCTACGAGCAGTACTTC.

With respect to this clone: Other DNA sequences from this sample encode an identical CDR3 as well. The rearrangement links TRBV5-1 to TRBJ2-3, with D perhaps given as TRBD1 or TRBD2 (5 bases each). The CDR3 is made up of 14 amino acids. The V end lost 0 bases, the J end lost 2 bases, and 7 bases lay between the germline ends. Germline-derived CDR1 and CDR2 are SGHRS and YFSETQ. The CDR3 is CASSLAGTTDTQYF. In DNA, the CDR3 is TGCGCCAGCAGCTTGGCCGGGACCACAGATACGCAGTATTTT. Complete variable domain (other parts from reference TRBV5-1 and TRBJ2-3): KAGVTQTPRYLIKTRGQQVTLSCSPISGHRSVSWYQQTPGQGLQFLFEYFSETQRNKGNFPGRFSGRQFSNSRSEMNVSTLELGDSALYLCASSLAGTTDTQYFGPGTRLTVL.

The V call is TRBV7-2, the J call TRBJ2-1; the D is unclear. The CDR3 extends over 15 amino acids. The V and J ends lost 0 bases and 8 bases respectively, with 14 bases between them. Germline V CDR1 and CDR2: SGHTA, FQGNSA. As DNA, the CDR3 is TGTGCCAGCAGCTTAGCGCTGGCTAGGGATGATGAGCAGTTCTTC. Translating gives CASSLALARDDEQFF.

This clone was seen only once. CDR3 nucleotide sequence: TGTGCCAGCAGCTTAGATCTCAGAGCTGAAGCTTTCTTT. This sequence encodes CASSLDLRAEAFF. This rearrangement joins TRBV11-2 to TRBJ1-1; D not resolved. In germline, CDR1 is SGHAT, CDR2 FQNNGV. The CDR3 runs to 13 residues. Trimming removed 0 bases from V and 6 bases from J, with 8 bases in between. Using reference TRBV11-2 and TRBJ1-1 for the parts outside the CDR3, the full variable domain is EAGVAQSPRYKIIEKRQSVAFWCNPISGHATLYWYQQILGQGPKLLIQFQNNGVVDDSQLPKDRFSAERLKGVDSTLKIQPAKLEDSAVYLCASSLDLRAEAFFGQGTRLTVV.

This chain links TRBV5-1 with TRBJ2-3; 10 positions agree with TRBD2. Germline CDR1 reads SGHRS; CDR2 reads YFSETQ. The CDR3 is 16 residues long. The trim removed 0 bases at V and 4 bases at J, leaving 5 bases unmatched. DNA of the CDR3: TGCGCCAGCAGCTTGGGTAGCGGGAGGTTGTCAGATACGCAGTATTTT. Translation gives CASSLGSGRLSDTQYF.

The chain joins TRBV19 to TRBJ2-1, with 7 nucleotides matching TRBD2. After removal of 0 bases from V and 3 bases from J, the junction contained 5 bases not matched to a gene. The CDR3 loop spans 16 amino acids. Germline-derived CDR1 and CDR2 are LNHDA and SQIVND (reference sequence). The CDR3 spells CASSIDRLAVYNEQFF. The DNA for the CDR3 is TGTGCCAGTAGTATAGATCGTCTAGCGGTCTACAATGAGCAGTTCTTC. The complete variable domain, with remaining parts taken from reference TRBV19 and TRBJ2-1, reads DGGITQSPKYLFRKEGQNVTLSCEQNLNHDAMYWYRQDPGQGLRLIYYSQIVNDFQKGDIAEGYSVSREKKESFPLTVTSAQKNPTAFYLCASSIDRLAVYNEQFFGPGTRLTVL.

The chain is built from TRBV9 and TRBJ1-3; TRBD1 agrees at 8 bases. Germline lookup yields CDR1 SGDLS and CDR2 YYNGEE. Unmatched junction bases numbered 2, after V lost 0 bases and J lost 0 bases. This CDR3 has 16 amino acids. CDR3 sequence (DNA): TGTGCCAGCAGCGTAGGGACAGGGCTCTCTGGAAACACCATATATTTT. It encodes CASSVGTGLSGNTIYF.

The gene calls are TRBV28 and TRBJ2-3, with a weak D call TRBD2 (6 bases). The length of the CDR3 is 16 residues. Germline assignment: CDR1 MDHEN and CDR2 SYDVKM. V was cut by 6 bases and J by 3 bases, with 19 bases left in between. The CDR3 is CASSPTGVGVTDTQYF. Here the CDR3 DNA reads TGTGCCAGCAGCCCGACGGGGGTAGGTGTGACAGATACGCAGTATTTT.

A word on this clone: This specimen includes other DNA sequences encoding the same CDR3. The V gene is TRBV29-1, the J gene TRBJ2-5; D perhaps matches TRBD1 (5 bases). CDR3 size: 12 residues. Germline lookup yields CDR1 SQVTM and CDR2 ANQGSEA. Trimming removed 1 base at V and 4 bases at J, with 7 bases between. The CDR3 DNA sequence: TGCAGCGTTGAAGGGGGCGGAGAGACCCAGTACTTC. Encoded protein: CSVEGGGETQYF.

The J gene is TRBJ1-4, the V gene TRBV6-1; D is uncertain. The CDR3 covers 15 residues. V lost 8 bases to trimming and J lost 4 bases, with 17 bases between them. Germline V gives CDR1 MNHNS, CDR2 SASEGT. CDR3 in amino acids: CASVVQVGVNEKLFF. The CDR3 DNA sequence: TGTGCCAGCGTGGTCCAAGTCGGGGTTAATGAAAAACTGTTTTTT.

This chain connects TRBV19 to TRBJ2-3; D is unresolved. This CDR3 contains 11 residues. Germline V gene lookup returns CDR1 LNHDA and CDR2 SQIVND (reference sequence). Trimming took off 6 bases at V and 10 bases at J, with 11 bases between the two ends. CDR3 sequence: CASRQGFAQYF. CDR3 in DNA: TGTGCCAGTAGGCAAGGGTTCGCGCAGTATTTT.

This clone was observed a single time. The sample carries other DNA sequences with the same CDR3. The gene calls are TRBV7-9 and TRBJ2-5; D gene uncertain. The CDR3 runs to 12 residues. The ends were cut back, 4 bases at V and 5 bases at J, with 8 bases in the middle. From germline, CDR1 is SEHNR and CDR2 FQNEAQ (reference sequence). The chain's CDR3 is CASSSTGETQYF. CDR3 DNA: TGTGCCAGCAGCTCCACCGGTGAGACCCAGTACTTC.

The rearrangement joins TRBV6-6 to TRBJ2-1, with D possibly called TRBD1 or TRBD2 (6 bases each). V lost 6 bases and J 7 bases, leaving 13 bases between the germline ends. The CDR3 length is 13 residues. Germline V gives CDR1 MNHNY, CDR2 SVGAGI (reference sequence). Here the CDR3 DNA reads TGTGCCAGCAGAAACAGGGAGGTGAATGAGCAGTTCTTC. Protein: CASRNREVNEQFF.

The chain has TRBV28 and TRBJ1-3; D not certain. This CDR3 comprises 13 residues. Germline values: CDR1 MDHEN, CDR2 SYDVKM. V shed 3 bases and J shed 0 bases, with 3 bases lying between them. The CDR3 DNA is TGTGCCAGCAGTTTCGACTCTGGAAACACCATATATTTT. Amino acid sequence: CASSFDSGNTIYF.

This rearrangement joins TRBV6-5 to TRBJ2-5, with 8 bases aligning to TRBD2. The CDR3 sequence is 15 residues long. V lost 4 bases and J lost 4; bases outside the gene matches: 8. Germline V gene sequence: CDR1 MNHEY, CDR2 SVGAGI. The CDR3 spells CASSFLAGGGETQYF. In DNA, the CDR3 is TGTGCCAGCAGTTTCCTGGCGGGAGGTGGAGAGACCCAGTACTTC.

Concerning this clone itself: Distinct nucleotide sequences in the sample also encode this CDR3. The chain couples TRBV5-8 to TRBJ2-7, with 7 bases matching TRBD1. The CDR3 loop spans 13 amino acids. Germline V lookup: CDR1 SGHTS, CDR2 YDEGEE. V lost 6 bases to trimming and J lost 2 bases; unmatched junction nucleotides: 5. CDR3 region: CASTNRGPYEQYF. CDR3 in DNA: TGTGCCAGCACGAACAGGGGACCCTACGAGCAGTACTTC.

The chain recombines TRBV28 with TRBJ1-1, with unresolved D. The CDR3 has 15 residues. With 1 base removed from V and 4 bases from J, the gap between germline ends came to 13 bases. Germline V gene sequence: CDR1 MDHEN, CDR2 SYDVKM. CDR3 loop: CASSLSGGLSTEAFF. In nucleotides, the CDR3 is TGTGCCAGCAGTTTATCTGGAGGGTTGAGCACTGAAGCTTTCTTT.